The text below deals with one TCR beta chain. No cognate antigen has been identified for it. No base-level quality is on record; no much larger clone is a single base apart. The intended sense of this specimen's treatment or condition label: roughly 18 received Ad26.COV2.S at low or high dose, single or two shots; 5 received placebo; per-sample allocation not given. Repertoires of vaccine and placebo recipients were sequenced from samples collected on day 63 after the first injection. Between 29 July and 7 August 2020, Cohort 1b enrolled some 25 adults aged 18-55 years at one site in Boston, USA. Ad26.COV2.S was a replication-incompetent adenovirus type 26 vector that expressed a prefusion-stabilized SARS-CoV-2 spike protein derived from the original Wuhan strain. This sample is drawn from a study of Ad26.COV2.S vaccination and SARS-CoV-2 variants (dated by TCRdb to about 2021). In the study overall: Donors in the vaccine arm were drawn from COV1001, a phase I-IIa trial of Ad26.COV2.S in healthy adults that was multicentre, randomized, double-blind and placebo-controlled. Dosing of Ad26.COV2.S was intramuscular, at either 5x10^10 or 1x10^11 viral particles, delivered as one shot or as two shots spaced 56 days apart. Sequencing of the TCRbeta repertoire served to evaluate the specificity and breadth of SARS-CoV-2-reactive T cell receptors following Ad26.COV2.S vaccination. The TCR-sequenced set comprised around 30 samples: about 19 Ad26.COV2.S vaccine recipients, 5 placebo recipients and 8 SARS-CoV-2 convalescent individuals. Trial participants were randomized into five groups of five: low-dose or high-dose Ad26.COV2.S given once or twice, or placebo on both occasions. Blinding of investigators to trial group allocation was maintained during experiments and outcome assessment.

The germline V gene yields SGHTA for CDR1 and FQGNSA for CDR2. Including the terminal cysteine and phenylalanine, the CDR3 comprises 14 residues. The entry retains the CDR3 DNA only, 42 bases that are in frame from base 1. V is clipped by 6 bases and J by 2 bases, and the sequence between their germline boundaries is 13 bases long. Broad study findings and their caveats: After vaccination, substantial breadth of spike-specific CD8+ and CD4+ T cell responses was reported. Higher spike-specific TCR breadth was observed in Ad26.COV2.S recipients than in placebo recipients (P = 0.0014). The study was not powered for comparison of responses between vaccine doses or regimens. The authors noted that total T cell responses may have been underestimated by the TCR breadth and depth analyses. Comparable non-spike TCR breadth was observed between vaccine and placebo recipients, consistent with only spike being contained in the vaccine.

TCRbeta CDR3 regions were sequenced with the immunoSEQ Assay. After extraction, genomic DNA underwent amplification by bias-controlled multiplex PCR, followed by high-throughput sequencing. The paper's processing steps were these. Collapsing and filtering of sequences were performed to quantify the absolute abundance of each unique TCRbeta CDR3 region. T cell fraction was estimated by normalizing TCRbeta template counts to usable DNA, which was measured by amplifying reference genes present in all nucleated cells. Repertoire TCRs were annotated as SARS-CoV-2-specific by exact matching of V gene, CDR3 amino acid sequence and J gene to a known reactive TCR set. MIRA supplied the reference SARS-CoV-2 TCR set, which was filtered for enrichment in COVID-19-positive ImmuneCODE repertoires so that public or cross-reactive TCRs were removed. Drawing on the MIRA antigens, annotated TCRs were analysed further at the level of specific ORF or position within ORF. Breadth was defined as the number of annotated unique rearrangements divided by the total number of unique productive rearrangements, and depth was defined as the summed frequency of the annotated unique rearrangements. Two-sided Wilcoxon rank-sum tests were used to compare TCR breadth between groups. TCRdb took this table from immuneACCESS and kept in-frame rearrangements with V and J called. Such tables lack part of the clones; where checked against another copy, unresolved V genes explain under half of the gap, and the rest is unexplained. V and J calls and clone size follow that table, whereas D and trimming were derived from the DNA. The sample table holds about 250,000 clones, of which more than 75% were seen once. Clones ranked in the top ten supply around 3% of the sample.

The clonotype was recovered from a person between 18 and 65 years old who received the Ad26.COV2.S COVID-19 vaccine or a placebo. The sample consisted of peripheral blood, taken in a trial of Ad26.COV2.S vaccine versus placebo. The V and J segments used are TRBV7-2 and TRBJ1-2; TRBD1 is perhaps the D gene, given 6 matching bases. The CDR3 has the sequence CASRYPGQNYGYTF. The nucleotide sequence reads TGTGCCAGCAGGTACCCGGGACAAAACTATGGCTACACCTTC.